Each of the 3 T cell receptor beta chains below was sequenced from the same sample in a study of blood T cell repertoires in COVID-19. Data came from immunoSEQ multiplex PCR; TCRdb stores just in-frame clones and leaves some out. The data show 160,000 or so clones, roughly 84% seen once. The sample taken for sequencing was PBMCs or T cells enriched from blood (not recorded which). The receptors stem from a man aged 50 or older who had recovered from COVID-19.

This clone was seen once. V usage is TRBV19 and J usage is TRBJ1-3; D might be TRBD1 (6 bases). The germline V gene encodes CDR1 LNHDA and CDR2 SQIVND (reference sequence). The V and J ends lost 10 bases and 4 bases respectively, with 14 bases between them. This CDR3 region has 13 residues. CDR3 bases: TGTGCCAAGAAACAGGGTAAGGGAAACACCATATATTTT. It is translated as CAKKQGKGNTIYF.

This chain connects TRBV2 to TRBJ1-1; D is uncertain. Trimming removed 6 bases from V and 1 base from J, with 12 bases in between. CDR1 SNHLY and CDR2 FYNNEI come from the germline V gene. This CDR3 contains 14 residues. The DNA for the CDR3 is TGTGCCAGCAGCCCCAAGGAGGGGAACACTGAAGCTTTCTTT. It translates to CASSPKEGNTEAFF.

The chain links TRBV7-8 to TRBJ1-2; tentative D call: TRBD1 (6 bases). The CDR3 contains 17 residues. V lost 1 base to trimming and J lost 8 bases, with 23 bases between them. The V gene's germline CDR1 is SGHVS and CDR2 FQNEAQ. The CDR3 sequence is CASSLGTGTTISSGYTF. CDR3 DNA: TGTGCCAGCAGCTTAGGGACCGGGACAACCATTTCCAGCGGCTACACCTTC. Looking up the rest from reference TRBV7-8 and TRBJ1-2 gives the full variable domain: GAGVSQSPRYKVAKRGQDVALRCDPISGHVSLFWYQQALGQGPEFLTYFQNEAQLDKSGLPSDRFFAERPEGSVSTLKIQRTQQEDSAVYLCASSLGTGTTISSGYTFGSGTRLTVV.